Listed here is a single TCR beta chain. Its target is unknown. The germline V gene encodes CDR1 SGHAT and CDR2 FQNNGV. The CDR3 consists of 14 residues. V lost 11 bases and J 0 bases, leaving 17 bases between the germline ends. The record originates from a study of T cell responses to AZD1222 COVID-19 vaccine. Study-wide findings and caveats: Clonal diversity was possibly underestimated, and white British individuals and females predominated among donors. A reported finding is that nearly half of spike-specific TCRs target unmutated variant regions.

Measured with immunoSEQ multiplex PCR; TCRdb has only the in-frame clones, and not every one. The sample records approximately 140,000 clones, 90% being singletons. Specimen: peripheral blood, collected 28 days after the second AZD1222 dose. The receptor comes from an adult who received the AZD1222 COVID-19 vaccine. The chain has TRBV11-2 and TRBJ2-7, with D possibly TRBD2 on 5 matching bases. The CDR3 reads CADRAERNSYEQYF. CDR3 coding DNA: TGTGCCGATCGGGCGGAGCGGAACTCCTACGAGCAGTACTTC. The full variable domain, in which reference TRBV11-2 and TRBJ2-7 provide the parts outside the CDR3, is EAGVAQSPRYKIIEKRQSVAFWCNPISGHATLYWYQQILGQGPKLLIQFQNNGVVDDSQLPKDRFSAERLKGVDSTLKIQPAKLEDSAVYLCADRAERNSYEQYFGPGTRLTVT.